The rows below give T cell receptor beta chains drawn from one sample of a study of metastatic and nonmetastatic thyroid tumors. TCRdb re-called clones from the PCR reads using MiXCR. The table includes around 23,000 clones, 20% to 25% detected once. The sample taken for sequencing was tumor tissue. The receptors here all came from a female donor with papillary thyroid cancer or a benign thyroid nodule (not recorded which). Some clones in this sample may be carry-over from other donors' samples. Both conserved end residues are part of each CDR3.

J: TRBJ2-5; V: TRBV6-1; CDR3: CASRRAGNQETQYF
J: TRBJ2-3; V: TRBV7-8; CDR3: CASSNRNLGDTQYF
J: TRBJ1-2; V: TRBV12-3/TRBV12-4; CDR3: CASSRTGNYGYTF
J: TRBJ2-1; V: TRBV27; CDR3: CASSFYAWSYNEQFF
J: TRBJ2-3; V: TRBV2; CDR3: CAGRRDRERADTQYF
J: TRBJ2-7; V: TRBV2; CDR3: CASSEWWGGRVDEQYF
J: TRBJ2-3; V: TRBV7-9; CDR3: CASRAGLEVTDTQYF
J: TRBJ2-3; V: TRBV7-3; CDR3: CASSLGLAGADTQYF
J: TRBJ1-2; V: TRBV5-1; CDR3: CASSWISTGEGYTF
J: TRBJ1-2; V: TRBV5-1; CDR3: CASSLGRVNYGYTF
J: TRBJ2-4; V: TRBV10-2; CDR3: CASSEKRTRQSIQYF
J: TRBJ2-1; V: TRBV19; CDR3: CASRDSSIYNEQFF
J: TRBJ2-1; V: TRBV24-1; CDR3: CATSDFGLAGMDEQFF
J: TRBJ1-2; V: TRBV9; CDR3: CASSALRTGDVRGYTF
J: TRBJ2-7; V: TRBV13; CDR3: CASSLGGSADEQYF
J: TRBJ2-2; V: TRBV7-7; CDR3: CASSLGGGTNTGELFF
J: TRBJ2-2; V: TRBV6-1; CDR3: CASSQQNTGELFF
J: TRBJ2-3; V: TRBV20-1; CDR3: CSASTTSTGDTQYF
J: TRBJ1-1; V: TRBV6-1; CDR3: CASSRGHNEAFF
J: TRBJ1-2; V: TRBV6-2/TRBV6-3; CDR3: CASRPRGQGPYGYTF
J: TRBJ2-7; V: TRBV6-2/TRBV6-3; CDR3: CATNANFGQGVYEQYF
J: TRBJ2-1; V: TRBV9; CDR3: CASSARDSLSSYNEQFF
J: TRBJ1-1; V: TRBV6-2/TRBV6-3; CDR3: CASRIHQGREFGTEAFF
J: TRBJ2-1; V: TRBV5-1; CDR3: CASSLAGQGALTDEQFF
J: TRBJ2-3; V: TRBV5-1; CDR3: CASSHLTSGADTQYF
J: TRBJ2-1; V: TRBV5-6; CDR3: CASSSTAMENEQFF
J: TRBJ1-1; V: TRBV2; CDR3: CASNQVRRANTEAFF
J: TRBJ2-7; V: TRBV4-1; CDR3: CASSQENRVYYEQYF
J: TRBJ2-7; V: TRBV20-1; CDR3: CSARGDRGDSYEQYF
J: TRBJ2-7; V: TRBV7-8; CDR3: CASSLRGAGSEQYF
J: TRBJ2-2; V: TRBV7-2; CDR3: CASSGTSGTGELFF
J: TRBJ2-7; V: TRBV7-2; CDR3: CASSHVDRGYEQYF
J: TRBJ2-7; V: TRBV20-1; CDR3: CSAHPGTYEQYF
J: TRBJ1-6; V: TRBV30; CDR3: CAHQSTDRADSPLHF
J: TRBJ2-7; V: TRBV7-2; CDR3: CASSFAPGLAGTYEQYF
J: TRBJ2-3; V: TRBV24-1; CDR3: CATSDWVDTQYF
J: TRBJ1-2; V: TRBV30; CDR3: CAWKDKNYGYTF
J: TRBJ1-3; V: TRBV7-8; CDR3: CASSLGGGTGNTIYF
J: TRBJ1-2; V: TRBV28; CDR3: CASSIGTGGLLYGYTF
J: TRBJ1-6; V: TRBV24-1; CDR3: CATSEAGDNSPLHF
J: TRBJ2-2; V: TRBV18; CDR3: CASSPPSRELFF
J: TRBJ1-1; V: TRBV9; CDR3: CASSVGGSGEAFF
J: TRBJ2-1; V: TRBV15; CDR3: CATSGKRRLAGGMISKEQFF
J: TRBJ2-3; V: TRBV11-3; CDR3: CASSTRESTDTQYF
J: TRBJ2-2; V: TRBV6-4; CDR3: CASERGANTGELFF
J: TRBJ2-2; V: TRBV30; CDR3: CAWRRVGGTGELFF
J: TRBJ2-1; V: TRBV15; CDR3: CATSSDLRGEQFF